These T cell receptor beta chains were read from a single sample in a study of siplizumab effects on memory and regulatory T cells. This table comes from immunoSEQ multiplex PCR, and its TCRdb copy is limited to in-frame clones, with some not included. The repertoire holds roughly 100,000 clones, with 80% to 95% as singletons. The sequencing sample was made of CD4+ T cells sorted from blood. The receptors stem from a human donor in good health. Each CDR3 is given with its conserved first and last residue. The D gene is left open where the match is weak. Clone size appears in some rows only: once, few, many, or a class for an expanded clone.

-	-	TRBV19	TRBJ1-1	CASSTSGGLNTEAFF	TGTGCCAGTAGTACCTCCGGCGGCTTGAACACTGAAGCTTTCTTT
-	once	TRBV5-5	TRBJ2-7	CASSLGLGSPYEQYF	TGTGCCAGCAGCTTGGGGCTCGGCAGCCCCTACGAGCAGTACTTC
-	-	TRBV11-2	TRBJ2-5	CASSLDRLAGTQYF	TGTGCCAGCAGCTTAGATAGGTTAGCTGGGACCCAGTACTTC
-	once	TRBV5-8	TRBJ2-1	CASLPESSRVLAEQFF	TGTGCCAGCCTTCCTGAATCTAGTAGGGTCTTGGCTGAGCAGTTCTTC
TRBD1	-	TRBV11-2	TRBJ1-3	CASSLRDRGLASGNTIYF	TGTGCCAGCAGTCTCCGGGACAGGGGTCTCGCCTCTGGAAACACCATATATTTT
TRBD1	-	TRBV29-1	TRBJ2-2	CSVKQGSNTGELFF	TGCAGCGTTAAACAGGGGTCGAACACCGGGGAGCTGTTTTTT
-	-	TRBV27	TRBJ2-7	CASSFTLNTRYEQYF	TGTGCCAGCAGTTTTACCCTTAATACTCGCTACGAGCAGTACTTC
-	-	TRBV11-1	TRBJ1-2	CASSLEAGGNYGYTF	TGTGCCAGCAGCTTAGAGGCCGGCGGTAACTATGGCTACACCTTC
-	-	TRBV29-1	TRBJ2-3	CSVDGRSAPDTQYF	TGCAGCGTTGATGGAAGAAGCGCGCCAGATACGCAGTATTTT
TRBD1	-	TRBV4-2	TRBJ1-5	CASSQSGQGDQPQHF	TGTGCCAGCAGCCAAAGTGGACAGGGAGATCAGCCCCAGCATTTT
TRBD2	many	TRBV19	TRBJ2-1	CASTAAYLAGGGNEQFF	TGTGCCAGTACCGCCGCCTACCTAGCGGGAGGAGGTAATGAGCAGTTCTTC
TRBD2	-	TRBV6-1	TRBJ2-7	CASSQAGGVGTGYEQYF	TGTGCCAGCAGTCAAGCCGGGGGGGTGGGTACCGGTTACGAGCAGTACTTC
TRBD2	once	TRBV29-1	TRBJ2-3	CSVLREARDTQYF	TGCAGCGTGCTTCGGGAGGCCCGAGATACGCAGTATTTT
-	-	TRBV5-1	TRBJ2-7	CASSVNSGPYYEQYF	TGCGCCAGCAGCGTAAATTCCGGGCCGTACTACGAGCAGTACTTC
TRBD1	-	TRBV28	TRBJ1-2	CASSPYRDRYNYGYTF	TGTGCCAGCAGTCCCTACCGGGACAGGTATAACTATGGCTACACCTTC
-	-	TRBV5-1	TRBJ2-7	CASSLGYEQYF	TGCGCCAGCAGCTTGGGATACGAGCAGTACTTC
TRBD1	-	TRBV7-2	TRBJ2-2	CASSLDRGFGELFF	TGTGCCAGCAGCTTAGACAGGGGGTTCGGGGAGCTGTTTTTT
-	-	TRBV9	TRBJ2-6	CASSVVSRAGANVLTF	TGTGCCAGCAGCGTAGTCTCGAGAGCTGGGGCCAACGTCCTGACTTTC
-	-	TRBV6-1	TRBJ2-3	CASNGPTDTQYF	TGTGCCAGCAACGGGCCGACAGATACGCAGTATTTT
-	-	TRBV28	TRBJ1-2	CASSSRTRYGYTF	TGTGCCAGCAGTTCTAGGACAAGGTACGGCTACACCTTC
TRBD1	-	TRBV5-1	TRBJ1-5	CASSLTGGINQPQHF	TGCGCCAGCAGCTTGACAGGGGGGATTAACCAGCCCCAGCATTTT
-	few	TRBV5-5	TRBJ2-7	CASSSGIQAYEQYF	TGTGCCAGCAGCTCCGGGATCCAGGCCTACGAGCAGTACTTC
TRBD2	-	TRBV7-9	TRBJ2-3	CASSSRGGADTQYF	TGTGCCAGCAGCTCCCGGGGAGGGGCAGATACGCAGTATTTT
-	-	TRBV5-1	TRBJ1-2	CASSPREVYGYTF	TGCGCCAGCAGCCCCAGAGAGGTCTATGGCTACACCTTC
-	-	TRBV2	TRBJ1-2	CASSEAGTSGYTF	TGTGCCAGCAGTGAAGCCGGGACTTCTGGCTACACCTTC
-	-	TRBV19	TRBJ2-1	CASSSQGGLGYNEQFF	TGTGCCAGTAGTTCCCAGGGGGGTCTTGGGTACAATGAGCAGTTCTTC
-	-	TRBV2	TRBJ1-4	CASSTPRTTNEKLFF	TGTGCCAGCAGTACACCGCGCACAACTAATGAAAAACTGTTTTTT
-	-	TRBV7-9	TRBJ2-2	CASIARQAGTGELFF	TGTGCCAGCATCGCGCGACAGGCTGGCACCGGGGAGCTGTTTTTT
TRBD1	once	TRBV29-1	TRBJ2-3	CSVAWTGTSDTQYF	TGCAGCGTTGCGTGGACAGGCACTTCGGATACGCAGTATTTT
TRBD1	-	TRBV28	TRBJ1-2	CASNESGQNYGYTF	TGTGCCAGCAACGAATCGGGACAGAACTATGGCTACACCTTC
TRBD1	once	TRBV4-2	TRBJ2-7	CASSYRDRGTYEQYF	TGTGCCAGCAGCTACCGGGACAGGGGTACCTACGAGCAGTACTTC
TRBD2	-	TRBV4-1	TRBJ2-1	CASSQDWSSGSSYNEQFF	TGCGCCAGCAGCCAAGATTGGTCTAGCGGCAGCTCCTACAATGAGCAGTTCTTC
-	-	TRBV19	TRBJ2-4	CASSFSQGIGNIQYF	TGTGCCAGTAGTTTCTCTCAGGGGATCGGAAACATTCAGTACTTC
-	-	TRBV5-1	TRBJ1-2	CASSLAGRSRSLDYGYTF	TGCGCCAGCAGCTTGGCCGGCAGGAGTAGGTCCCTAGACTATGGCTACACCTTC
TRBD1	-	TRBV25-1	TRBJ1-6	CASSGQGNNSPLHF	TGTGCCAGCAGTGGACAGGGGAATAATTCACCCCTCCACTTT
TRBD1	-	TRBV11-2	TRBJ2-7	CASSLSRDRGNEQYF	TGTGCCAGCAGCCTCTCGCGGGACAGGGGCAACGAGCAGTACTTC
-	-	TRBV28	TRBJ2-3	CASSLYGSGTDTQYF	TGTGCCAGCAGTTTGTATGGCTCGGGCACAGATACGCAGTATTTT
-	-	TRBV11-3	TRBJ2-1	CASSLDLTGSFNEQFF	TGTGCCAGCAGCTTAGACTTAACAGGGTCATTCAATGAGCAGTTCTTC
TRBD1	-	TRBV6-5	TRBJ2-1	CASGPGQENNEQFF	TGTGCCAGCGGGCCCGGACAGGAAAACAATGAGCAGTTCTTC
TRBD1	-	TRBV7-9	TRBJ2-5	CASSLRTGATYQETQYF	TGTGCCAGCAGCTTAAGGACAGGGGCGACGTACCAAGAGACCCAGTACTTC
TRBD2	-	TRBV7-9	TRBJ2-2	CASSLRSGGATGELFF	TGTGCCAGCAGCTTAAGGTCGGGAGGAGCCACCGGGGAGCTGTTTTTT
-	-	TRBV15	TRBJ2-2	CATSSRGNTGELFF	TGTGCCACCAGCAGCAGAGGGAACACCGGGGAGCTGTTTTTT
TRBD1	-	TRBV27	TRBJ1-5	CASSPRQGGVTPQHF	TGTGCCAGCAGTCCCCGACAGGGGGGGGTTACGCCCCAGCATTTT
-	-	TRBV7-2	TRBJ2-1	CASSKRDLPFSYNEQFF	TGTGCCAGCAGCAAAAGGGACTTACCTTTCTCCTACAATGAGCAGTTCTTC
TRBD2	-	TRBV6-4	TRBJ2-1	CASSSTSGTSNEQFF	TGTGCCAGCTCGTCGACTAGCGGGACTTCGAATGAGCAGTTCTTC
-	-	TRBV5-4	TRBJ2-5	CASSFGRGLETQYF	TGTGCCAGCAGCTTCGGCAGGGGCTTGGAGACCCAGTACTTC
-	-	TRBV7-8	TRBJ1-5	CASSQGVGPNQPQHF	TGTGCCAGCAGCCAGGGAGTAGGCCCCAATCAGCCCCAGCATTTT
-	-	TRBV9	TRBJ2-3	CASTPSRVSDTQYF	TGTGCCAGCACGCCCTCGCGAGTCTCGGATACGCAGTATTTT
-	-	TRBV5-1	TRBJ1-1	CASSLVSVDLNTEAFF	TGCGCCAGCAGCTTGGTCTCCGTTGACCTGAACACTGAAGCTTTCTTT
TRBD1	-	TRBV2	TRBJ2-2	CASSLTGGTYTGELFF	TGTGCCAGCAGTCTTACAGGGGGAACTTACACCGGGGAGCTGTTTTTT
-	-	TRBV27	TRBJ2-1	CASSSPIRDRKGQQFF	TGTGCCAGCAGTTCCCCGATCCGGGACCGAAAAGGTCAGCAGTTCTTC
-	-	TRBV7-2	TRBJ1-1	CASSLGRRVDTEAFF	TGTGCCAGCAGCTTAGGCCGTCGGGTAGACACTGAAGCTTTCTTT
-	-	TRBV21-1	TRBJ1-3	CASSNDESFYRWGNTIYF	TGTGCCAGCAGCAATGACGAAAGTTTTTACCGCTGGGGAAACACCATATATTTT
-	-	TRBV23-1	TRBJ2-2	CASSQSFRNTGELFF	TGCGCCAGCAGTCAATCGTTCCGGAACACCGGGGAGCTGTTTTTT
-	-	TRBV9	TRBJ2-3	CASSVDPRGGTDTQYF	TGTGCCAGCAGCGTAGATCCTCGGGGTGGGACAGATACGCAGTATTTT
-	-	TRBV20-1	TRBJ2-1	CSAFGDEQFF	TGCAGTGCTTTCGGAGATGAGCAGTTCTTC
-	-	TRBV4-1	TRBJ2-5	CASSLTGTAQETQYF	TGCGCCAGCAGCTTAACCGGGACGGCACAAGAGACCCAGTACTTC
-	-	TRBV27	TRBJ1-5	CASSLSPGQLPEHF	TGTGCCAGCAGTTTAAGCCCAGGCCAACTACCGGAGCATTTT
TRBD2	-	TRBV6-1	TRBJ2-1	CASSLELAATNEQFF	TGTGCCAGCAGCCTTGAACTAGCGGCGACCAATGAGCAGTTCTTC
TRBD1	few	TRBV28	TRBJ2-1	CASSRTGMMDEQFF	TGTGCCAGCAGTCGGACAGGGATGATGGATGAGCAGTTCTTC